The 11 T cell receptor beta chains in this list originate from one sample, sequenced in a study of glioma-infiltrating T cells after dendritic cell vaccination. The repertoire was sequenced with immunoSEQ multiplex PCR; TCRdb's copy has only in-frame clones and lacks some. This table has over 80,000 clones, about 90% appearing once. The material was blood, obtained before dendritic cell vaccination. All receptors come from a human donor with glioblastoma.

This chain joins TRBV7-9 and TRBJ2-2; D remains ambiguous. Germline CDR1 reads SEHNR; CDR2 reads FQNEAQ (reference sequence). Trimming took 2 bases from V and 10 from J, leaving 14 bases between them. The CDR3 length is 14 residues. The CDR3 DNA sequence: TGTGCCAGCAGCTTAACCAGTCCTCACGCGGAGCTGTTTTTT. It codes for CASSLTSPHAELFF. The full variable domain, in which reference TRBV7-9 and TRBJ2-2 provide the parts outside the CDR3, is DTGVSQNPRHKITKRGQNVTFRCDPISEHNRLYWYRQTLGQGPEFLTYFQNEAQLEKSRLLSDRFSAERPKGSFSTLEIQRTEQGDSAMYLCASSLTSPHAELFFGEGSRLTVL.

The genes are TRBV5-1 and TRBJ1-4; D is ambiguous. CDR1 is SGHRS and CDR2 is YFSETQ in the germline V gene. This CDR3 spans 16 amino acids. The ends were cut back, 4 bases at V and 0 bases at J, with 13 bases in the middle. DNA for the CDR3: TGCGCCAGCAGCCGAGTCAGCGGTGCAACTAATGAAAAACTGTTTTTT. This translates into CASSRVSGATNEKLFF. The entire variable domain, with the rest obtained from reference TRBV5-1 and TRBJ1-4, is as follows: KAGVTQTPRYLIKTRGQQVTLSCSPISGHRSVSWYQQTPGQGLQFLFEYFSETQRNKGNFPGRFSGRQFSNSRSEMNVSTLELGDSALYLCASSRVSGATNEKLFFGSGTQLSVL.

The genes are TRBV30 and TRBJ1-5; 12 nucleotides line up with TRBD1. Losses at the gene ends were 0 bases for V and 3 bases for J; bases not matched to a gene: 3. The CDR3 is 16 amino acids. Germline lookup yields CDR1 GTSNPN and CDR2 SVGIG (reference sequence). DNA of the CDR3: TGTGCCTGGAGTGTCGGGACAGGGGGCCCCAATCAGCCCCAGCATTTT. Translated, it gives CAWSVGTGGPNQPQHF.

The chain combines TRBV4-2 with TRBJ2-7, with 13 bases aligning to TRBD2. The V and J ends lost 5 bases and 6 bases, in that order; junction bases with no gene match: 13. The CDR3 covers 17 residues. CDR1 and CDR2 (germline): LGHNA, YNFKEQ. The CDR3: CASSSPGLAGEAAEQYF. The CDR3 region has the DNA TGTGCCAGCAGCTCACCTGGACTAGCGGGAGAGGCCGCCGAGCAGTACTTC.

The chain employs TRBV6-1 and TRBJ1-2, with 11 bases matching TRBD1. The CDR3 runs to 15 residues. CDR1 is MNHNS, CDR2 SASEGT, per germline. With 2 bases clipped from V and 4 bases from J, the junction kept 3 bases outside the gene matches. For the CDR3, the DNA is TGTGCCAGCAGTGAAAGGGACAGGGGGTCCTATGGCTACACCTTC. Protein sequence: CASSERDRGSYGYTF.

The rearrangement uses TRBV19 and TRBJ2-5, with 9 bases lining up with TRBD1. The CDR3 totals 15 residues. V dropped 6 bases and J dropped 5; count of bases not matched to a gene: 10. Germline values: CDR1 LNHDA, CDR2 SQIVND (reference sequence). For the CDR3, the DNA is TGTGCCAGTAGAGGACGGGGACAGGGAGGCGAGACCCAGTACTTC. It encodes CASRGRGQGGETQYF.

CDR3 in DNA: TGCGCCAGCAGCTTGAGCGGGGGGGTTTCCTACAATGAGCAGTTCTTC. It translates to CASSLSGGVSYNEQFF. The genes are TRBV5-1 and TRBJ2-1; 10 positions match TRBD2. Germline values: CDR1 SGHRS, CDR2 YFSETQ. The CDR3 is 16 amino acids. V gave up 1 base and J gave up 1 base; unmatched junction bases: 2. The full variable domain, rest sourced from reference TRBV5-1 and TRBJ2-1, is KAGVTQTPRYLIKTRGQQVTLSCSPISGHRSVSWYQQTPGQGLQFLFEYFSETQRNKGNFPGRFSGRQFSNSRSEMNVSTLELGDSALYLCASSLSGGVSYNEQFFGPGTRLTVL.

This clone was observed once. The chain couples TRBV7-2 to TRBJ1-5, with 9 bases lining up with TRBD1. V dropped 6 bases and J dropped 7; count of bases not matched to a gene: 10. The germline V gene encodes CDR1 SGHTA and CDR2 FQGNSA. CDR3 length: 15 amino acids. CDR3 in amino acids: CASRASGTGRQPQHF. The CDR3 DNA is TGTGCCAGCAGGGCCAGTGGGACAGGGAGACAGCCCCAGCATTTT.

This chain joins TRBV28 and TRBJ1-3; D is undetermined. This CDR3 comprises 16 residues. The germline V gene encodes CDR1 MDHEN and CDR2 SYDVKM. Trimming cost V 6 bases and J 0 bases, with 15 bases left between them. CDR3 in amino acids: CASSVPGGFSGNTIYF. DNA of the CDR3: TGTGCCAGCAGCGTTCCTGGAGGGTTCTCTGGAAACACCATATATTTT.

This clone was found a few times. This chain joins TRBV6-5 and TRBJ2-2; the match to TRBD1 covers 11 bases. The CDR3 has 14 amino acids. The germline V gene encodes CDR1 MNHEY and CDR2 SVGAGI. The trim removed 6 bases at V and 7 bases at J, leaving 4 bases unmatched. CDR3 bases: TGTGCCAGCAGGGACAGGGGGCGCGACGGGGAGCTGTTTTTT. Amino acid sequence: CASRDRGRDGELFF.

The chain carries TRBV19 and TRBJ1-3; the D is unclear. Trimming removed 3 bases from V and 0 bases from J, with 15 bases in between. The CDR3 has 17 residues. Per the germline V gene, CDR1 is LNHDA and CDR2 is SQIVND (reference sequence). The CDR3 bases are TGTGCCAGTAGTATGTCCACGCCGGGGATCTCTGGAAACACCATATATTTT. This codes for CASSMSTPGISGNTIYF.